This is a list of T cell receptor beta chains from one sample in a study of cytomegalovirus exposure and HLA in healthy donors. Using immunoSEQ multiplex PCR, the repertoire was profiled, and TCRdb retains in-frame clones only, with some absent. The profile shows 200,000 or so clones, about four fifths of them singletons. The sample consisted of PBMCs. These receptors were taken from a male donor in good health and CMV-seropositive. CDR3s include the opening cysteine and the closing phenylalanine or tryptophan. A D gene is named only where the DNA matches it firmly. The listing skips clone size in some rows; elsewhere it reads once, few, many or a size class.

clone_size d_call j_call v_call cdr3_nt cdr3_aa
- - TRBJ2-5 TRBV11-1 TGTGCCAGCAGCCCCGAGGGGGAGGAGACCCAGTACTTC CASSPEGEETQYF
few - TRBJ2-3 TRBV5-8 TGTGCCAGCAGACAACAGGGGAGGAGCACAGATACGCAGTATTTT CASRQQGRSTDTQYF
few - TRBJ2-3 TRBV7-2 TGTGCCAGCAGCTCTCCTTTAGCCGGCGATACGCAGTATTTT CASSSPLAGDTQYF
few - TRBJ1-1 TRBV13 TGTGCCAGCAGCTTATCGCCCGAGTACACTGAAGCTTTCTTT CASSLSPEYTEAFF
- - TRBJ1-2 TRBV19 TGTGCCAGTAGTATCCCAGGACAGTTGTATGGCTACACCTTC CASSIPGQLYGYTF
- TRBD2 TRBJ2-3 TRBV29-1 TGCAGCGTTGACTCTCGGACTAGCGGGAGGGCAGATACGCAGTATTTT CSVDSRTSGRADTQYF
few - TRBJ1-1 TRBV7-2 TGTGCCAGCAGCTTATCCCGGGGATCCAATTTTGAAGCTTTCTTT CASSLSRGSNFEAFF
- - TRBJ1-2 TRBV27 TGTGCCAGCAGTCCGCTGGGGGAACAGGGCCCCTATGGCTACACCTTC CASSPLGEQGPYGYTF
- - TRBJ2-7 TRBV7-2 TGTGCCAGCAGCTTAGAAGCGGGCCCCTCCTACGAGCAGTACTTC CASSLEAGPSYEQYF
- - TRBJ2-7 TRBV7-2 TGTGCCAGCAGGGCGGGGCAGACCTACGAGCAGTACTTC CASRAGQTYEQYF
- - TRBJ2-5 TRBV6-5 TGTGCCAGCAGTTACTCGGCGAAGGGGTCCCGCACCCAGTACTTC CASSYSAKGSRTQYF
- TRBD1 TRBJ2-2 TRBV9 TGTGCCAGCCAGGGGGACAGGGTCGACACCGGGGAGCTGTTTTTT CASQGDRVDTGELFF
- - TRBJ2-5 TRBV9 TGTGCCAGCAGCGTAGAAACTCCAGAGACCCAGTACTTC CASSVETPETQYF
- - TRBJ2-6 TRBV28 TGTGCCAGCAACTACCTGACGCCAACTGGGGCCAACGTCCTGACTTTC CASNYLTPTGANVLTF
- TRBD1 TRBJ1-5 TRBV6-1 TGTGCCAGCAGTGCTATGACAGGGGGAGGTCAGCCCCAGCATTTT CASSAMTGGGQPQHF
once TRBD1 TRBJ1-2 TRBV29-1 TGCAGCGTTGGGCAGCCCGTGGACAGGATCCATGGCTACACCTTC CSVGQPVDRIHGYTF
few - TRBJ2-3 TRBV5-4 TGTGCCAGCAGCCAGTCGTTGGAGGACACAGATACGCAGTATTTT CASSQSLEDTDTQYF
- - TRBJ1-1 TRBV27 TGTGCCAGCAGATCCTTAGGGGGGAACACTGAAGCTTTCTTT CASRSLGGNTEAFF
- TRBD1 TRBJ2-7 TRBV19 TGTGCCAGTAGGGGATCCAGGGGACAGGAATCCTACGAGCAGTACTTC CASRGSRGQESYEQYF
- - TRBJ1-2 TRBV9 TGTGCCAGCAGCGTAGAGATAGGGAGGAGGGGTGAGGGCTACACCTTC CASSVEIGRRGEGYTF
few - TRBJ2-7 TRBV7-2 TGTGCCAGCAGTCCTGGGGGGGGCAGGTGGTACGAGCAGTACTTC CASSPGGGRWYEQYF
- TRBD2 TRBJ2-1 TRBV11-2 TGTGCCAGCAGCTTTAGCGGGAGAGACAATGAGCAGTTCTTC CASSFSGRDNEQFF